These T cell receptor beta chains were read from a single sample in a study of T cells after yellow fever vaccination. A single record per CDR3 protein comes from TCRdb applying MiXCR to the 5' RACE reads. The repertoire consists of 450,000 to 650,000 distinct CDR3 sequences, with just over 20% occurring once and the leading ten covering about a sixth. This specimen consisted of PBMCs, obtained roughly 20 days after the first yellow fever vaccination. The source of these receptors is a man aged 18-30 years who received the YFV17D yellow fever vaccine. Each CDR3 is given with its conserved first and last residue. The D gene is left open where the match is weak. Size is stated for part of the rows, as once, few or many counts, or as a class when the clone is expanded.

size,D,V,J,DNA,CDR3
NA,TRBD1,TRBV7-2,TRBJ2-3,TGTGCCAGCAGTTCACTGGGACAGAGCACAGATACGCAGTATTTT,CASSSLGQSTDTQYF
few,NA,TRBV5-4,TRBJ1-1,TGTGCCAGCAGCGTGGACTATTATGAAGCTTTCTTT,CASSVDYYEAFF
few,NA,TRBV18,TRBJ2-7,TGTGCCAGCTCACCACCGAGTGGGGGATACTACGAGCAGTACTTC,CASSPPSGGYYEQYF
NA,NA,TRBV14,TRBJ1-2,TGTGCCAGCAGCCGGGGCCTCGACCGTGGCTACACCTTC,CASSRGLDRGYTF
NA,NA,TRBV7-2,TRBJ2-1,TGTGCCAGCAGCTTAGACAGGGCCGCCTACAATGAGCAGTTCTTC,CASSLDRAAYNEQFF
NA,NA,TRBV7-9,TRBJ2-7,TGTGCCAGCAGTCACCGGGGACTCTACGAGCAGTACTTC,CASSHRGLYEQYF
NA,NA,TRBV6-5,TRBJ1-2,TGTGCCAGCAGTTACATGGGGGGAAGCTATGGCTACACCTTC,CASSYMGGSYGYTF
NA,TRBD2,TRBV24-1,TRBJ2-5,TGTGCCACCAGTGATTTACTAGCGGGACAAGAGACCCAGTACTTC,CATSDLLAGQETQYF
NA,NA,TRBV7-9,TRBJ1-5,TGTGCCAGCAGTGACACCGCGGACAATCAGCCCCAGCATTTT,CASSDTADNQPQHF
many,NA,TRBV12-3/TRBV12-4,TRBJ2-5,TGTGCCAGCACCGGAGATGCTGAGACCCAGTACTTC,CASTGDAETQYF
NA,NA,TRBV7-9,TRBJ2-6,TGTGCCAGCAGCTTATATGGGGGTTCTGGGGCCAACGTCCTGACTTTC,CASSLYGGSGANVLTF
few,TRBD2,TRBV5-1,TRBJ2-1,TGCGCCAGCACCCCACGGGGGGGAGGCTTCTCCTACAATGAGCAGTTCTTC,CASTPRGGGFSYNEQFF
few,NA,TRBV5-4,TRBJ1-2,TGTGCCAGCAGTATTTATCCTAACTATGGCTACACCTTC,CASSIYPNYGYTF
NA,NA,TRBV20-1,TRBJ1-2,TGCAGTGCTTCCCGGGGGGAGGTTGTCGCCTTC,CSASRGEVVAF
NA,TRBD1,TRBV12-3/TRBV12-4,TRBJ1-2,TGTGCCAGCAGCGTGGACAGGGCCCCAGGAAACTATGGCTACACCTTC,CASSVDRAPGNYGYTF
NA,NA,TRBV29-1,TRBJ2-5,TGCAGCGCCCTGGGAGATATCCAAGAGACCCAGTACTTC,CSALGDIQETQYF
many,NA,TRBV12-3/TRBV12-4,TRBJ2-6,TGTGCCAGCAGCTCCCAGGGTAGCGGGGCCAACGTCCTGACTTTC,CASSSQGSGANVLTF
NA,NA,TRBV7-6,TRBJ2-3,TGTGCCAGCAGCTTAGACGTGACGGATACGCAGTATTTT,CASSLDVTDTQYF
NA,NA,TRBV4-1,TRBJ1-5,TGCGCCAGCAGCCCCCGACATATCAGCAATCAGCCCCAGCATTTT,CASSPRHISNQPQHF
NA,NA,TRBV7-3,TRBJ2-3,TGTGCCAGCAGCATGGAGGGGGGGCTAACGCAGTATTTT,CASSMEGGLTQYF
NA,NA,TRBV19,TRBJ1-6,TGTGCCAGTAGTTCAAACAGGGAAAATTCACCCCTCCACTTT,CASSSNRENSPLHF
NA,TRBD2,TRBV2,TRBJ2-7,TGTGCCAGTCGGGGGGTATCGGGCGAGCAGTACTTC,CASRGVSGEQYF
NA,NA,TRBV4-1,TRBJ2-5,TGCGCCAGCAGCCAAGTGGGTTCGGAGACCCAGTACTTC,CASSQVGSETQYF
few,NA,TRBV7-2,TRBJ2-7,TGTGCCAGCAGCTTAGTCACGGCCCCCTACGAGCAGTACTTC,CASSLVTAPYEQYF
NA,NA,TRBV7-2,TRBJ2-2,TGTGCCAGCAGCCGCGCCCAATGGGAAACGAACACCGGGGAGCTGTTTTTT,CASSRAQWETNTGELFF
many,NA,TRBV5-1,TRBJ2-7,TGCGCCAGCAGCTTAGGAGTAGGGGCCTACGAGCAGTACTTC,CASSLGVGAYEQYF
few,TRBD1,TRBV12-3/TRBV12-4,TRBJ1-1,TGTGCCAGCAGTCACGGGGACAGGGAGGCCACTGAAGCTTTCTTT,CASSHGDREATEAFF
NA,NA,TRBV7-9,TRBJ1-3,TGTGCCAGCAGCTTAGCGTGGGGCACTCCCGCGGGAAACACCATATATTTT,CASSLAWGTPAGNTIYF
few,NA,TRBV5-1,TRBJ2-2,TGCGCCAGCAGCTTGGTCAGTCCTAAGGGTTTCACCGGGGAGCTGTTTTTT,CASSLVSPKGFTGELFF
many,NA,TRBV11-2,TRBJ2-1,TGTGCCAGCAGCGGGGGCTACTCCTACAATGAGCAGTTCTTC,CASSGGYSYNEQFF
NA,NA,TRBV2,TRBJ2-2,TGTGCCAGCAGCCAAGGCCGCGTAAGCACCGGGGAGCTGTTTTTT,CASSQGRVSTGELFF
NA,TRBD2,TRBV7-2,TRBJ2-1,TGTGCCAGCAGAACAGCGGGGGTCTCCTACAATGAGCAGTTCTTC,CASRTAGVSYNEQFF
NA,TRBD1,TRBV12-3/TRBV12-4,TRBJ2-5,TGTGCCAGCAGTACAGGGGGCAGGAGGACCCAGTACTTC,CASSTGGRRTQYF
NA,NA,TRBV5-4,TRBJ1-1,TGTGCCAGCAGGGGGGGTTGGGGCACTGAAGCTTTCTTT,CASRGGWGTEAFF
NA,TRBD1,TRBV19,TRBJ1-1,TGTGCCAGTAGTACCTTGGACAGGGCACTAGTGAACACTGAAGCTTTCTTT,CASSTLDRALVNTEAFF
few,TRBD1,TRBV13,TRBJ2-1,TGTGCCAGCAGCTTACGGACAGGGTTGGTTAATGAGCAGTTCTTC,CASSLRTGLVNEQFF
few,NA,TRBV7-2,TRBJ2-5,TGTGCCAGCAGCTTCGCTCTTAGCGGACAAGAGACCCAGTACTTC,CASSFALSGQETQYF
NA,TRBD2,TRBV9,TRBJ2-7,TGTGCCAGCAGCGTGTACGGGACTAAGAGCTCCTACGAGCAGTACTTC,CASSVYGTKSSYEQYF
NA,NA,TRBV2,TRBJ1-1,TGTGCCAGCATCCAGTGGACTGAAGCTTTCTTT,CASIQWTEAFF
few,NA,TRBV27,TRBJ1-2,TGTGCCAGCTTTAACAGGTTTGGAGGCTACACCTTC,CASFNRFGGYTF
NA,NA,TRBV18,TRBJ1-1,TGTGCCAGCTCACCCCCGTATGGGGCGGGGTACACTGAAGCTTTCTTT,CASSPPYGAGYTEAFF
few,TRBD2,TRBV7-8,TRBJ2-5,TGTGCCAGCAGCTTAGCAGGACTAGCGGAGACCCAGTACTTC,CASSLAGLAETQYF
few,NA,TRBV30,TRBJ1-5,TGTGCCTGGGAGCCTGGGACAAATCAGCCCCAGCATTTT,CAWEPGTNQPQHF
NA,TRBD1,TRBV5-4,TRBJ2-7,TGTGCCAGCAGCTTGGTGGGACAGGGGTCCTACGAGCAGTACTTC,CASSLVGQGSYEQYF
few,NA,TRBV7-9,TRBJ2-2,TGTGCCAGCAGCTTAGTACCCTCTAGCGAAAGCGGGGAGCTGTTTTTT,CASSLVPSSESGELFF
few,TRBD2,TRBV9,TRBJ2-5,TGTGCCAGCAGCGTAGCGGGGGGGCCGGAGACCCAGTACTTC,CASSVAGGPETQYF
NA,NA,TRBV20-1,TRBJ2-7,TGCAGTGCGCCCCTCTGGGAGACAGCAGCCTACGAGCAGTACTTC,CSAPLWETAAYEQYF
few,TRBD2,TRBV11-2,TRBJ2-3,TGTGCCAGCAGCCCTATTGGGAGCGGGGGAACAGATACGCAGTATTTT,CASSPIGSGGTDTQYF
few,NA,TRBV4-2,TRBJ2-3,TGTGCCAGCAGCCAAGGGGAGGGGGGAGTAGCAGATACGCAGTATTTT,CASSQGEGGVADTQYF
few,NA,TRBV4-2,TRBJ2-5,TGTGCCAGCAGCCAAGATCTTTCCCTTGGGAAGACCCAGTACTTC,CASSQDLSLGKTQYF
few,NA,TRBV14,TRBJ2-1,TGTGCCAGCAGCCAAGATGGGCTAGCACCTTCGACAAATGAGCAGTTCTTC,CASSQDGLAPSTNEQFF